Listed below are T cell receptor beta chains from one sample, sequenced in a study of identical twins. TCRdb reprocessed the 5' RACE reads via MiXCR and lists one record per CDR3 protein. In the table there are roughly 230,000 distinct CDR3 sequences, 6.5% to 9.5% of which are singletons. The same data also went into a second study, on yellow fever vaccine responses in identical twins.

The sequenced sample was CD8+ T cells sorted from blood. Receptor source: a woman aged 18-35 years in good health. CDR3s include the opening cysteine and the closing phenylalanine or tryptophan. A D gene is named only where the DNA matches it firmly. Clone size is shown for a subset of rows, as once, few, many or a class of expanded clone.

d_call	v_call	j_call	clone_size	cdr3_nt	cdr3_aa
-	TRBV7-9	TRBJ2-6	few	TGTGCCAGCAGCTTACAGGACAGCATCTCTGGGGCCAACGTCCTGACTTTC	CASSLQDSISGANVLTF
-	TRBV4-1	TRBJ2-7	few	TGCGCCAGCAGCCAAGTCACAGCGTCTTCCTACGAGCAGTACTTC	CASSQVTASSYEQYF
TRBD2	TRBV6-4	TRBJ2-3	-	TGTGCCAGCAGTGGAGACTTGCGGGGGGCCGGTCATACGCAGTATTTT	CASSGDLRGAGHTQYF
TRBD2	TRBV20-1	TRBJ2-7	few	TGCAGTGCTAGAGATATTAGCGGGGGCTCCTACGAGCAGTACTTC	CSARDISGGSYEQYF
-	TRBV7-2	TRBJ2-1	many	TGTGCCAGCAGCATGGACAGTTACAATGAGCAGTTCTTC	CASSMDSYNEQFF
TRBD2	TRBV7-8	TRBJ2-3	few	TGTGCCAGCAGCTTACGGACTAGCGGGAAGACAGATACGCAGTATTTT	CASSLRTSGKTDTQYF
-	TRBV4-3	TRBJ2-1	many	TGCGCCAGCAGCCTAGCACCGAGCTCCTACAATGAGCAGTTCTTC	CASSLAPSSYNEQFF
TRBD2	TRBV20-1	TRBJ2-1	few	TGCAGTGCTAGATTAGGGTCGGGACTAGCCACAGATGAGCAGTTCTTC	CSARLGSGLATDEQFF
-	TRBV29-1	TRBJ2-1	many	TGCAGCGTTGAAGGGGGTTACAATGAGCAGTTCTTC	CSVEGGYNEQFF
TRBD2	TRBV20-1	TRBJ2-1	few	TGCAGTGCTAGCGGGAGGAATTCCTACAATGAGCAGTTCTTC	CSASGRNSYNEQFF
-	TRBV6-1	TRBJ1-5	-	TGTGCCAGCCGGGGCGCAGGCAATCAGCCCCAGCATTTT	CASRGAGNQPQHF
-	TRBV20-1	TRBJ1-2	-	TGCAGTGCTAGAGATTGGGATGGCTACACCTTC	CSARDWDGYTF
-	TRBV10-3	TRBJ1-5	many	TGTGCCATCCGAGGGGACGGCAATCAGCCCCAGCATTTT	CAIRGDGNQPQHF
-	TRBV20-1	TRBJ1-1	-	TGCAGTGCAACGGAGGGCGGGAACACTGAAGCTTTCTTT	CSATEGGNTEAFF
-	TRBV27	TRBJ2-1	many	TGTGCCAGCAGTTTACCCAGTGTTGAGCAGTTCTTC	CASSLPSVEQFF
-	TRBV14	TRBJ2-7	-	TGTGCCAGCAGCCACGGCGTCGAGCAGTACTTC	CASSHGVEQYF
TRBD1	TRBV7-9	TRBJ2-7	many	TGTGCCAGCAGCTCACCCGACAGGGGTTCCTACGAGCAGTACTTC	CASSSPDRGSYEQYF
-	TRBV5-1	TRBJ2-3	many	TGCGCCAGCAGCTTGGGGGACATTGGAGGCACAGATACGCAGTATTTT	CASSLGDIGGTDTQYF
-	TRBV29-1	TRBJ2-7	-	TGCAGCGTTAAGGGCGGGGCATCCTACGAGCAGTACTTC	CSVKGGASYEQYF
-	TRBV7-6	TRBJ2-7	few	TGTGCCAGCAGCCCGTGGCAGGGCTACGAGCAGTACTTC	CASSPWQGYEQYF
-	TRBV12-3/TRBV12-4	TRBJ2-2	few	TGTGCCAGCAGTTTAGGTCAGGGTGGGGAGCTGTTTTTT	CASSLGQGGELFF
TRBD2	TRBV12-3/TRBV12-4	TRBJ2-7	many	TGTGCCAGCAGCGATAAGAGCGGGAGTTCCTACGAGCAGTACTTC	CASSDKSGSSYEQYF
TRBD1	TRBV6-1	TRBJ2-2	many	TGTGCCAGCCTCCCAGGACAGGGGGCGAACACCGGGGAGCTGTTTTTT	CASLPGQGANTGELFF
-	TRBV29-1	TRBJ1-2	many	TGCAGCGTTGAAGATCAGCACTATGGCTACACCTTC	CSVEDQHYGYTF
TRBD2	TRBV4-3	TRBJ2-3	many	TGCGCCAGCAGCCAAGATCGTGCGGGAGGGCCGGCAGATACGCAGTATTTT	CASSQDRAGGPADTQYF
TRBD2	TRBV12-3/TRBV12-4	TRBJ2-7	-	TGTGCCAGCAGTGAGGGACTAGCGGGAGTGGGGACCCCCCACGAGCAGTACTTC	CASSEGLAGVGTPHEQYF
TRBD2	TRBV6-2/TRBV6-3	TRBJ2-7	many	TGTGCCAGCAGTTACTCGATGACCCCTAGCGGAGCCTCCTACGAGCAGTACTTC	CASSYSMTPSGASYEQYF
-	TRBV20-1	TRBJ1-4	few	TGCAGTGCTAGGCTTTTAGGACAGCTAACTAATGAAAAACTGTTTTTT	CSARLLGQLTNEKLFF
TRBD1	TRBV5-4	TRBJ2-7	-	TGTGCCAGCAGCGTGGACAGGGGGCTGGTAGAGCAGTACTTC	CASSVDRGLVEQYF